This paragraph reports one TCR beta chain. Between the trimmed V and J ends, which lost 0 bases and 2 bases, there was a span of 10 bases. CDR3 length equals 15 residues. In germline, CDR1 is SGHDN, CDR2 FVKESK. TCR beta VDJ and CDR3 profiling used genomic DNA as template. In TCRdb, the reads were re-called with MiXCR into one record per CDR3 protein. The table lists 130,000 or so distinct CDR3 sequences, 40% to 45% of them singletons, with roughly 8.4% in the top ten. This sample is part of a study of CD8+CD57+ T cells in acquired aplastic anemia. Study information: Researchers reported that healthy donors averaged around 10 million reads for CD4+ cells.

V gene TRBV14 combines with J gene TRBJ1-2, with D hard to call. Sequences were obtained from sorted CD4+, CD8+, or CD8+CD57+ T cells (not recorded which) from PBMCs. The TCR was taken from a human donor in good health, serving as a control. The CDR3 loop reads CASSQDIGGNYGYTF. Written as DNA, the CDR3 is TGTGCCAGCAGCCAAGATATTGGAGGAAACTATGGCTACACCTTC.